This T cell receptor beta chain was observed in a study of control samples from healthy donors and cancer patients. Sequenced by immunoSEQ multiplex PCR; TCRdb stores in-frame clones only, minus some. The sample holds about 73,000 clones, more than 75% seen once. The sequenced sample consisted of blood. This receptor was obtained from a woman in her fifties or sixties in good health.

CDR3 loop: CAWSRQGHEQYF. CDR3 DNA: TGTGCCTGGAGTAGACAGGGCCACGAGCAGTACTTC. The rearrangement links TRBV30 to TRBJ2-7, with 7 bases identical to TRBD1. J was trimmed by 5 bases and V by 2 bases; bases with no gene match: 3. Germline values: CDR1 GTSNPN, CDR2 SVGIG (reference sequence). CDR3 length: 12 amino acids.